One T cell receptor (beta chain) is described in this entry. Antigen unknown. CDR3 length: 15 amino acids. CDR1 GTSNPN and CDR2 SVGIG come from the germline V gene (reference sequence). The junction had 2 bases not matched to a gene; V was cut back by 4 bases and J by 0 bases. This sample stems from a study of cytotoxic CD8 clonotypes in ibrutinib-treated CLL. Study information: Among responders, roughly 24 were partial and 2 complete; after median approximately 70 months, 14 stayed remitted and roughly 12 progressed. Sequencing produced an average of around 260,000 productive templates and more than 90,000 productive rearrangements per sample. The study's findings and limits: With treatment, public clonotypes, which were uncommon, either contracted or remained stable.

TCRdb's copy holds only in-frame clones and misses some; the assay was immunoSEQ multiplex PCR. The sample lists more than 10,000 clones; about four fifths were seen once. Source: PBMCs, taken at disease progression, from a patient treated with ibrutinib. This chain links TRBV30 with TRBJ2-1, with 11 bases matching TRBD2. The receptor was derived from a human donor with chronic lymphocytic leukemia. CDR3 amino acids: CAWTTSGSSYNEQFF. The CDR3 nucleotides read TGTGCCTGGACAACTAGCGGGAGCTCCTACAATGAGCAGTTCTTC.